This T cell receptor (beta chain) was identified during a study of regulatory T cells in long-lasting Graves disease. V lost 5 bases to trimming and J lost 8 bases; unmatched junction nucleotides: 5. This CDR3 contains 12 residues. In germline, CDR1 is DFQATT, CDR2 SNEGSKA (reference sequence). Study-level results: Favored gene segments in persistent disease were TRBV28, TRBJ1-2 and TRBJ2-5.

This clonotype came up a few times. Its antigen is unknown. Arm-PCR of CDR3 regions and iRepertoire HTBI primers were used to build TCR beta libraries. TCRdb called the multiplex PCR reads again in MiXCR, with one record for every CDR3 protein. The sample has 450,000 to 700,000 distinct CDR3 sequences, approximately 15% seen once. Time point here: newly diagnosed GD, antithyroid drugs for less than 3 months. The TCR library was prepared using RNA isolated from PBMCs. These data are also associated with another study on T cells in Graves' hyperthyroidism and ophthalmopathy. That paper notes: It was considered stable Graves' hyperthyroidism when ophthalmopathy did not progress within 18 months. Ophthalmopathy was told apart from stable hyperthyroidism by a 13 V-J model.

Sequencing used peripheral blood mononuclear cells (PBMCs), obtained at new diagnosis, from a patient treated with antithyroid drugs. V and J are TRBV20-1 and TRBJ1-3; TRBD1 agrees at 8 bases. This clonotype was obtained from a man aged 25 to 40 with Graves disease. The CDR3 DNA reads as TGCAGTGCTGGACAGGGTTTGCACACCATATATTTT. Translated, it gives CSAGQGLHTIYF.